The TCR beta chain under discussion was sequenced for a study of T-cell reconstitution after alpha-beta-depleted transplantation in children. Study-wide results and caveats: Some patients' high day-60 TCRbeta diversity was traced to surviving recipient T cells and thymic progenitors. Several hundred expanded graft clones reportedly gave rise to the alpha-beta T cells present about two months after transplant.

This clonotype appeared a few times. Antigen: not known. V lost 6 bases to trimming and J lost 5 bases, with 25 bases between them. CDR1 is SQVTM and CDR2 is ANQGSEA in the germline V gene. The CDR3 is 16 amino acids. Preparation of the TCRbeta library involved a method that used unique molecular identifiers. Using its own MiXCR run on the PCR reads, TCRdb lists one record per CDR3 protein. The repertoire holds roughly 420,000 distinct CDR3 sequences, with around 15% as singletons. This specimen consisted of PBMCs, mostly from graft donor cells, obtained 360 days after TCRalphabeta/CD19-depleted stem cell transplant. The sequence derives from a boy under three years old who had a stem cell transplant for Wiskott-Aldrich syndrome, so the T cells may come from the graft donor. V is TRBV29-1 and J is TRBJ2-5; D remains unclear. CDR3 amino acids: CSVLKGRQRPSETQYF. CDR3 in DNA: TGCAGCGTCCTGAAAGGTCGGCAGCGACCATCCGAGACCCAGTACTTC.